The 21 T cell receptor beta chains below all came from one sample that was sequenced in a study of blood T cell repertoires in COVID-19. Only in-frame clones appear in the TCRdb table, and some are missing; sequencing was by immunoSEQ multiplex PCR. The profile shows about 260,000 clones, around nine tenths of them singletons. The specimen sequenced was PBMCs or T cells enriched from blood (not recorded which). All receptors come from a woman aged 40 to 55 who had been exposed to COVID-19.

J is TRBJ2-5 and V is TRBV24-1; perhaps TRBD1 as D (5 bases). V lost 1 base and J lost 2, with 10 bases in between. The CDR3 runs 15 residues. The germline gives CDR1 KGHDR, CDR2 SFDVKD. The CDR3, as DNA: TGTGCCACCAGTGATTTCCCAGGGTCACAAGAGACCCAGTACTTC. As protein: CATSDFPGSQETQYF.

CDR3 nucleotide sequence: TGTGCCATCAGTGAGGGCAGGGATTATAGGGGTTACAATGAGCAGTTCTTC. Translating gives CAISEGRDYRGYNEQFF. The V and J genes are TRBV10-3 and TRBJ2-1; maybe TRBD1 (5 bases). The germline CDR1 and CDR2 sequences are ENHRY and SYGVKD. The CDR3 loop spans 17 amino acids. V was trimmed by 2 bases and J by 4 bases, leaving 18 bases between them.

V and J are TRBV4-2 and TRBJ1-3; tentative D call: TRBD1 (6 bases). Trimming pared 0 bases from V and 3 bases from J, leaving 15 bases between. CDR1 is LGHNA, CDR2 YNFKEQ, per germline. The CDR3 length is 17 residues. CDR3 amino acids: CASSQETMGHIGNTIYF. The CDR3, as DNA: TGTGCCAGCAGCCAAGAGACAATGGGACACATTGGAAACACCATATATTTT.

V is TRBV6-5 and J is TRBJ1-1, with 7 bases matching TRBD1. Germline CDR1 is MNHEY and CDR2 is SVGAGI. The length of the CDR3 is 14 residues. Unmatched junction bases numbered 8, after V lost 7 bases and J lost 3 bases. CDR3 nucleotides: TGTGCCAGCACCTCTCGGCAGGGGGACACTGAAGCTTTCTTT. This encodes CASTSRQGDTEAFF.

This clone occurred once. V usage is TRBV5-1 and J usage is TRBJ2-7; TRBD1 agrees at 9 bases. The V segment lost 1 base and the J segment 1 base; nucleotides outside the gene matches: 24. Germline V gene data show CDR1 as SGHRS and CDR2 as YFSETQ. CDR3 size: 22 residues. The CDR3 here is CASSLLNGGEGQGLIKSYEQYF. DNA for the CDR3: TGCGCCAGCAGCTTGTTGAACGGTGGGGAGGGACAGGGACTAATAAAGTCCTACGAGCAGTACTTC.

This clone was counted once. This sequence joins TRBV19 and TRBJ2-3; 7 bases fit TRBD1. The V and J ends lost 6 bases and 6 bases, in that order; junction bases with no gene match: 9. Looked up from germline, CDR1 is LNHDA and CDR2 is SQIVND (reference sequence). This CDR3 has 14 amino acids. The CDR3 reads CASRVKGAWDTQYF. CDR3 bases: TGTGCCAGTAGGGTAAAGGGGGCATGGGATACGCAGTATTTT.

The chain employs TRBV12-3 or TRBV12-4 and TRBJ1-1; tentatively, D is TRBD1 (5 bases). The CDR3 loop spans 12 amino acids. Trimming shortened V by 7 bases and J by 1 base, and 7 bases separated the two germline ends. CDR3 sequence reads: CASNTGNTEAFF. The CDR3, as DNA: TGTGCCAGCAACACAGGGAACACTGAAGCTTTCTTT.

The chain is built from TRBV18 and TRBJ2-5, with a tentative D call TRBD2 (6 bases). V shed 3 bases and J shed 5 bases, with 13 bases lying between them. CDR3 length equals 14 residues. Germline assignment: CDR1 KGHSH and CDR2 LQKENI. Here the CDR3 reads CASSPGTPGETQYF. In DNA, the CDR3 is TGTGCCAGCTCACCGGGGACTCCGGGGGAGACCCAGTACTTC.

The genes are TRBV9 and TRBJ2-5; TRBD1 is a possible D gene (6 bases). The V and J ends lost 0 bases and 1 base respectively, with 10 bases between them. This CDR3 contains 15 residues. Germline V gene data show CDR1 as SGDLS and CDR2 as YYNGEE. CDR3 sequence: CASSVAARGQETQYF. CDR3 coding DNA: TGTGCCAGCAGCGTAGCGGCCAGGGGCCAAGAGACCCAGTACTTC.

The J gene is TRBJ2-7, the V gene TRBV10-3, with 10 bases lining up with TRBD2. The V gene's germline CDR1 is ENHRY and CDR2 SYGVKD. The CDR3 has 16 residues. The junction had 5 bases not matched to a gene; V was cut back by 3 bases and J by 0 bases. The CDR3 is CAISDRSSGSSYEQYV. Here the CDR3 DNA reads TGTGCCATCAGTGATCGGTCTAGCGGGAGCTCCTACGAGCAGTACGTC.

The chain carries TRBV29-1 and TRBJ1-1, with 11 bases that match TRBD1. This CDR3 contains 13 residues. V shed 6 bases, J shed 2 bases, and the junction held 2 bases outside the gene matches. Germline assignment: CDR1 SQVTM and CDR2 ANQGSEA. CDR3 region: CSVGQGANTEAFF. CDR3 DNA sequence: TGCAGCGTAGGACAGGGGGCTAACACTGAAGCTTTCTTT.

V gene TRBV28 combines with J gene TRBJ2-2; a weak D match, TRBD2 (5 bases). The CDR3 length is 12 residues. The germline V gene has CDR1 MDHEN and CDR2 SYDVKM. With 6 bases removed from V and 8 bases from J, the gap between germline ends came to 10 bases. Here the CDR3 DNA reads TGTGCCAGCAGCTTAGCGTCAGGGGAGCTGTTTTTT. Its protein is CASSLASGELFF.

J is TRBJ2-7 and V is TRBV13; D might be TRBD2 (6 bases). V was shortened by 5 bases and J by 5 bases, with 16 bases between the two germline ends. This CDR3 comprises 14 residues. Germline V CDR1 and CDR2: PRHDT, FYEKMQ (reference sequence). CDR3 protein: CASSRGAAGNEQYV. The DNA for the CDR3 is TGTGCCAGCAGCCGGGGCGCGGCGGGAAACGAGCAGTACGTC.

The chain employs TRBV2 and TRBJ2-3; 10 positions agree with TRBD2. V shed 1 base, J shed 8 bases, and the junction held 15 bases outside the gene matches. The CDR3 spans 18 residues. Germline values: CDR1 SNHLY, CDR2 FYNNEI. CDR3: CASSEERGGGTSQITQYF. The CDR3 region has the DNA TGTGCCAGCAGTGAAGAGCGGGGGGGCGGTACTTCACAGATTACGCAGTATTTT.

The chain combines TRBV11-3 with TRBJ2-2; 14 bases are a match to TRBD2. The germline gives CDR1 SGHNT, CDR2 YENEEA. V was clipped by 0 bases and J by 0 bases; unmatched bases: 6. This CDR3 region has 20 residues. The CDR3 DNA reads as TGTGCCAGCAGCTTAGACTGGGGGACTAGCGGGGGCTCGAACACCGGGGAGCTGTTTTTT. Translating it yields CASSLDWGTSGGSNTGELFF. Drawing the rest from reference TRBV11-3 and TRBJ2-2, the complete variable domain is EAGVVQSPRYKIIEKKQPVAFWCNPISGHNTLYWYLQNLGQGPELLIRYENEEAVDDSQLPKDRFSAERLKGVDSTLKIQPAELGDSAVYLCASSLDWGTSGGSNTGELFFGEGSRLTVL.

The chain couples TRBV4-3 to TRBJ1-6; 8 positions agree with TRBD1. CDR1 and CDR2 (germline): LGHNA, YSLEER. The length of the CDR3 is 17 residues. After removal of 2 bases from V and 5 bases from J, the junction contained 8 bases not matched to a gene. The CDR3 coding sequence is TGCGCCAGCAGCCAACTACGACAGGGGATAAATAATTCACCCCTCCACTTT. Its protein product is CASSQLRQGINNSPLHF.

The V gene is TRBV11-2, the J gene TRBJ2-3; a weak D match, TRBD2 (5 bases). The ends were cut back, 5 bases at V and 4 bases at J, with 16 bases in the middle. This CDR3 spans 15 amino acids. Germline values: CDR1 SGHAT, CDR2 FQNNGV. The CDR3 loop reads CASSLGRGWADTQYF. In DNA, the CDR3 is TGTGCCAGCAGCCTCGGACGGGGATGGGCAGATACGCAGTATTTT.

This clone showed up just a few times. The chain combines TRBV6-2 or TRBV6-3 with TRBJ2-7, with 7 bases matching TRBD1. This CDR3 contains 14 residues. Germline V CDR1 and CDR2: MNHEY, SVGEGT. With V trimmed by 5 bases and J by 2 bases, 6 bases remained unmatched. The CDR3 reads CASSTPGQTYEQYF. CDR3 nucleotide sequence: TGTGCCAGCAGTACTCCGGGACAGACCTACGAGCAGTACTTC.

The gene calls are TRBV7-9 and TRBJ2-3, with 9 bases identical to TRBD2. There are 15 residues in the CDR3. V lost 6 bases to trimming and J lost 5 bases; unmatched junction nucleotides: 9. The germline V gene has CDR1 SEHNR and CDR2 FQNEAQ (reference sequence). CDR3 sequence: CASRLTGTSLDTQYF. As DNA, the CDR3 is TGTGCCAGCAGACTGACCGGGACTAGCTTAGATACGCAGTATTTT.

This chain connects TRBV4-1 to TRBJ2-1; D might be TRBD2 (5 bases). V lost 0 bases and J 3 bases, leaving 9 bases between the germline ends. CDR1 MGHRA and CDR2 YSYEKL come from the germline V gene. CDR3 length: 15 residues. This CDR3 is CASSQDWGVYNEQFF. CDR3 DNA sequence: TGCGCCAGCAGCCAAGATTGGGGAGTCTACAATGAGCAGTTCTTC.

V gene TRBV6-2 or TRBV6-3 combines with J gene TRBJ2-1, with D maybe TRBD2 (6 bases). Per germline, CDR1 MNHEY and CDR2 SVGEGT. The V end was cut by 6 bases, the J end by 3 bases, with 15 bases between. The CDR3 is 15 amino acids. CDR3 in DNA: TGTGCCAGCAGCTTCCTTTTGGACTACTACAATGAGCAGTTCTTC. Protein: CASSFLLDYYNEQFF.